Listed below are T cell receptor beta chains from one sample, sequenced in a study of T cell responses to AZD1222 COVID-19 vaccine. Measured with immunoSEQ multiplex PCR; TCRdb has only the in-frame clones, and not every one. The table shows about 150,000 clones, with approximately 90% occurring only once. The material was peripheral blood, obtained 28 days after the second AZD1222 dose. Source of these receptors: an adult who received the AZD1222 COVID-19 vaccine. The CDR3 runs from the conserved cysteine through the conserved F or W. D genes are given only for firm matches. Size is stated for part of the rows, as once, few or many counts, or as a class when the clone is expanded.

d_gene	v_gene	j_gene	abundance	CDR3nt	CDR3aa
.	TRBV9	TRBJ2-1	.	TGTGCCAGCAGCGTAGTCGCCGGAATCCACGGTGAGCAGTTCTTC	CASSVVAGIHGEQFF
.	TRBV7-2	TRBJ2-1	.	TGTGCCAGCAGCCAAGGCCAGTCCTCATGGGATGAGCAGTTCTTC	CASSQGQSSWDEQFF
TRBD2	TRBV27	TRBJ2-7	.	TGTGCCAGCAGCCCCAGGCCACCTAGCGGGAGGCCGCGAACTTACTCCTACGAGCAGTACTTC	CASSPRPPSGRPRTYSYEQYF
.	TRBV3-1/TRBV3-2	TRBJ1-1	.	TGTGCCGTCCAACAATCGAACACTGAAGCTTTCTTT	CAVQQSNTEAFF
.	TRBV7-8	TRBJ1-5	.	TGTGCCAGCAGCTTAGGTCGATCTCAATGGAGCAATCAGCCCCAGCATTTT	CASSLGRSQWSNQPQHF
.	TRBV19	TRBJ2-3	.	TGTGCCAGTAGTATTGACGGGAAGGTCACAGATACGCAGTATTTT	CASSIDGKVTDTQYF
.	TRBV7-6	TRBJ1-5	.	TGTGCCAGCAGCCTTATTACAGGGTTGGGTCAGCCCCAGCATTTT	CASSLITGLGQPQHF
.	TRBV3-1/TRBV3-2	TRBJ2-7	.	TGTGCCAGCAGCCAAGGGCACAGCGCTTCCTACGAGCAGTACTTC	CASSQGHSASYEQYF
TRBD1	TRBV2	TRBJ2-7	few	TGTGCCAGCAGGGGACAGGGCCTTCGGGAGCAGTACTTC	CASRGQGLREQYF
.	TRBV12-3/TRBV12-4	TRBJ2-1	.	TGTGCCAGCCGGGGACTGTACGATGAGCAGTTCTTC	CASRGLYDEQFF
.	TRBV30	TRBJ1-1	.	TGTGCCTGGAGTGTTTTAGCGGGCACTGAAGCTTTCTTT	CAWSVLAGTEAFF
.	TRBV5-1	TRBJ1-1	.	TGCGCCAGCAGCTTGAACAGGGATACTGAAGCTTTCTTT	CASSLNRDTEAFF
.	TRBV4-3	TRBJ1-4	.	TGCGCCAGCAGCGAATCAGGGAAGTTCGGTGAAAAACTGTTTTTT	CASSESGKFGEKLFF
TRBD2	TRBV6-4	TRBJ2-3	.	TGTGCCAGCAGCGAACTAGCGGGAGAGCCAGATACGCAGTATTTT	CASSELAGEPDTQYF
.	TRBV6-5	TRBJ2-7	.	TGTGCCACCACGACGACAGGTTCCTACGAGCAGTACTTC	CATTTTGSYEQYF
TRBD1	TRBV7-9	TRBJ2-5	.	TGTGCCAGCAGCTTAGCGCCAGGGGGCATGGGGACCCAGTACTTC	CASSLAPGGMGTQYF
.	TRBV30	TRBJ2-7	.	TGTGCCTGGAGTGTGGGGGCGGGAACTCGGTGGTACGAGCAGTACTTC	CAWSVGAGTRWYEQYF
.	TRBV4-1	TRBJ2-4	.	TGCGCCAGCAGCCAAGCAGGGGGGGGAGCCAAAAACATTCAGTACTTC	CASSQAGGGAKNIQYF
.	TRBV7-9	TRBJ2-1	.	TGTGCCAGCAGCGGTAATCCTTTTAATCGGCCTCTTCGTGAGCAGTTCTTC	CASSGNPFNRPLREQFF
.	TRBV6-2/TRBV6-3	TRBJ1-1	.	TGTGCCAGCAGTTACTCGGTCACTGAAGCTTTCTTT	CASSYSVTEAFF
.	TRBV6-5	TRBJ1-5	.	TGTGCCAGCAGCGCCCACCATACGAGCCAGCCCCAGCATTTT	CASSAHHTSQPQHF
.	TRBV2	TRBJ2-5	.	TGTGCCAGCAGTGACAGCCAAGAGACCCAGTACTTC	CASSDSQETQYF
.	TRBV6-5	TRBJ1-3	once	TGTGCCAGCAGTCCACCCCTGCCGAGGGTTGCCATATATTTT	CASSPPLPRVAIYF
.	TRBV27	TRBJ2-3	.	TGTGCCAGCACCCCCCTCTCACTAGCACGCAGGGATACGCAGTATTTT	CASTPLSLARRDTQYF
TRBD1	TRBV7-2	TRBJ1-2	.	TGTGCCAGCAGCCCCACTGGACAGGGGGCGCGAGAAGGCTACACCTTC	CASSPTGQGAREGYTF
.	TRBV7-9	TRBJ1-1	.	TGTGCCAGCAGCTGGGGGGGAGGTCGGAACACTGAAGCTTTCTTT	CASSWGGGRNTEAFF
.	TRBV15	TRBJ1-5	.	TGTGCCACCAGCAGACTACGTTGGGAGGGGGGGTGGAATCAGCCCCAGCATTTT	CATSRLRWEGGWNQPQHF
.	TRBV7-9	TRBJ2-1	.	TGTGCCAGCAGCCCTGCTTACAGGGTTAAATCCGATGAGCAGTTCTTC	CASSPAYRVKSDEQFF
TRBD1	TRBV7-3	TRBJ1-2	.	TGTGCCAGCAGCTTAACGGGGACAGGGAGAGGCTACACCTTC	CASSLTGTGRGYTF
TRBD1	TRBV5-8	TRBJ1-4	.	TGTGCCAGCAGCTTCCGGGACAGGGCTGAAAAACTGTTTTTT	CASSFRDRAEKLFF
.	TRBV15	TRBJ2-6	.	TGTGCCACCAGCAGAGATGTCGGAGCTGGGGCCAACGTCCTGACTTTC	CATSRDVGAGANVLTF
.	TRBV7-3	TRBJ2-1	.	TGTGCCAGCAGCTTTGGGGGAGCTGGCCTCAATGAGCAGTTCTTC	CASSFGGAGLNEQFF
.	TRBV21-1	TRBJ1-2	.	TGTGCCAGCAACTCCTCTGGGCGCGGAAACTATGGCTACACCTTC	CASNSSGRGNYGYTF
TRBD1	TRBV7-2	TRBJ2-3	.	TGTGCCAGCAGCTTCCGGGACAGGGGATCGGGGACGCAGTATTTT	CASSFRDRGSGTQYF
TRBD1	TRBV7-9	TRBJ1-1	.	TGTGCCAGCAGCCTAGACAGGGGCCGGAACACTGAAGCTTTCTTT	CASSLDRGRNTEAFF
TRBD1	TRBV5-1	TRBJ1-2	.	TGCGCCAGCAGCGTGTCACAGGGGGATGGCTACACCTTC	CASSVSQGDGYTF
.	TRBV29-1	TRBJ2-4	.	TGCAGCGTTGCTGGAAAAACCAAAAACATTCAGTACTTC	CSVAGKTKNIQYF
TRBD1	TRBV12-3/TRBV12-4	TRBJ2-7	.	TGTGCCAGCAGTTGGACAGGTACAGAGCAGTACTTC	CASSWTGTEQYF
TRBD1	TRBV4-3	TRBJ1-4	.	TGCGCCAGCAGCCAAGCAGGGGGCCGAAATGAAAAACTGTTTTTT	CASSQAGGRNEKLFF
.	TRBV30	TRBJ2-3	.	TGTGCCTGCGCAAGCACAGATACGCAGTATTTT	CACASTDTQYF
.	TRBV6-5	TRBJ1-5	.	TGTGCCAGCAGTTACGGGGCAGGCGGTAATCAGCCCCAGCATTTT	CASSYGAGGNQPQHF
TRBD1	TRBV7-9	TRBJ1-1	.	TGTGCCAGCAGCGTCCCCGGGACAGGGTTGACTGAAGCTTTCTTT	CASSVPGTGLTEAFF
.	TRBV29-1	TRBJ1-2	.	TGCAGCGCACGGGACACCCCTGACTATGGCTACACCTTC	CSARDTPDYGYTF
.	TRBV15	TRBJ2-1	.	TGTGCCACCAGCAGAGATTCCGGGGGGCTGGTATACAATGAGCAGTTCTTC	CATSRDSGGLVYNEQFF
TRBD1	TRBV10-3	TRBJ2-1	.	TGTGCCATCAGTGAGTCATACCGGGACAGGGAAGAGCAGTTCTTC	CAISESYRDREEQFF
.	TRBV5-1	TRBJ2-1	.	TGCGCCAGCAGCTTGGCCGGGGGAGGCAATGAGCAGTTCTTC	CASSLAGGGNEQFF
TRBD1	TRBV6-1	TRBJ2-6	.	TGTGCCAGCAGTGAACATGTACAGGGGGAGGCTGGGGCCAACGTCCTGACTTTC	CASSEHVQGEAGANVLTF
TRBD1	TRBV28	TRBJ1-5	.	TGTGCCAGCAGTTTAGCGGCGCCAAGACAGGGTACCAATCAGCCCCAGCATTTT	CASSLAAPRQGTNQPQHF
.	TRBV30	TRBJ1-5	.	TGTGCCTGGAGTGGGGGGGGGAATCAGCCCCAGCATTTT	CAWSGGGNQPQHF
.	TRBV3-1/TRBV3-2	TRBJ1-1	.	TGTGCCAGCAGCCAAGAAGGCAGGGCAGGGAGAGCTGAAGCTTTCTTT	CASSQEGRAGRAEAFF
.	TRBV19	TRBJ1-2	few	TGTGCCAGTAGTATAGATCTGTATTCAGCTAACTATGGCTACACCTTC	CASSIDLYSANYGYTF
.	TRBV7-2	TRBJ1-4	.	TGTGCCAGCAGACAGGCAACTAATGAAAAACTGTTTTTT	CASRQATNEKLFF
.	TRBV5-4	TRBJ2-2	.	TGTGCCAGCAGCTTGGCCCCACAGTCGAACACCGGGGAGCTGTTTTTT	CASSLAPQSNTGELFF
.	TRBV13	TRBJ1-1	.	TGTGCCAGCAGCTTAGGGTTCCGGGGGCTAACTGAAGCTTTCTTT	CASSLGFRGLTEAFF
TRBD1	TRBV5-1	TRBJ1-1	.	TGCGCCAGCAGCTCGGGACAGGGAAATTTGAACACTGAAGCTTTCTTT	CASSSGQGNLNTEAFF